Shown below are 27 T cell receptor beta chains from a single sample sequenced in a study of blood T cell repertoires in COVID-19 (dated by TCRdb to about 2020). Library method: the immunoSEQ multiplex PCR assay. The clones in this table, taken by TCRdb from immuneACCESS, are in-frame only. Not every clone is retained; where verified, under half of the shortfall comes from an unresolved V gene, and the cause of the rest is unknown. In this sample the table shows about 140,000 clones, roughly three quarters of which occur a single time. The ten largest clones add up to 7% to 9% of the sample. The specimen was peripheral blood. These receptors all stem from a man aged 50 to 60 with active or convalescent COVID-19.

The rearrangement links TRBV4-1 to TRBJ1-2; D unresolved. V lost 0 bases, J lost 8 bases, and 16 bases lay in between. There are 15 residues in the CDR3. CDR1 is MGHRA, CDR2 YSYEKL, per germline. The DNA of the CDR3 is TGCGCCAGCAGCCAAGACAGAACCGCTATTAGCGGCTACACCTTC. Amino acid sequence: CASSQDRTAISGYTF.

J is TRBJ2-7 and V is TRBV9, with 9 bases that match TRBD1. Unmatched junction bases numbered 10, after V lost 4 bases and J lost 5 bases. The germline CDR1 and CDR2 sequences are SGDLS and YYNGEE. The CDR3 has 15 residues. This chain's CDR3 is CASSPTGTGSHEQYF. CDR3 sequence (DNA): TGTGCCAGCAGCCCCACAGGGACAGGGTCCCACGAGCAGTACTTC.

The V call is TRBV27, the J call TRBJ1-1, with D uncertain. This CDR3 comprises 12 residues. CDR1 MNHEY and CDR2 SMNVEV come from the germline V gene (reference sequence). V lost 4 bases to trimming and J lost 5 bases, with 8 bases between them. CDR3 amino acids: CASSSSETEAFF. Here the CDR3 DNA reads TGTGCCAGCAGTTCGTCAGAAACTGAAGCTTTCTTT.

The chain joins TRBV6-4 to TRBJ2-7; D might be TRBD1 (6 bases). This CDR3 comprises 13 residues. V was shortened by 5 bases and J by 4 bases, with 12 bases between the two germline ends. Germline V gives CDR1 MRHNA, CDR2 SNTAGT. In DNA, the CDR3 is TGTGCCAGCAGTCAATTACAGGGATACGAGCAGTACTTC. Translated, it gives CASSQLQGYEQYF.

This sequence joins TRBV6-6 and TRBJ2-7; D may be TRBD2 (6 bases). CDR1 is MNHNY, CDR2 SVGAGI, per germline (reference sequence). There are 15 residues in the CDR3. V was cut by 0 bases and J by 2 bases, with 11 bases left in between. In DNA form, the CDR3 reads TGTGCCAGCAGTTACTCGGGTAGCGGTACCTACGAGCAGTACTTC. Residues: CASSYSGSGTYEQYF.

This clone was observed a handful of times. This sequence joins TRBV11-2 and TRBJ1-6; maybe TRBD1 (6 bases). CDR1 and CDR2 from the germline V gene are SGHAT and FQNNGV. V lost 1 base, J lost 10 bases, and 14 bases lay in between. The CDR3 sequence is 15 residues long. In nucleotides, the CDR3 is TGTGCCAGCAGCTTAGCGGGGGGCGATGTCTCACCCCTCCACTTT. This sequence encodes CASSLAGGDVSPLHF.

This clone was seen more than once but under ten times. The V gene is TRBV5-4, the J gene TRBJ2-1; TRBD1 agrees at 8 bases. The CDR3 runs 15 residues. The J segment lost 6 bases and the V segment lost 4 bases, leaving 9 bases of the junction unmatched. From germline, CDR1 is SGHNT and CDR2 YYREEE (reference sequence). The CDR3 loop is CASSLGPTGGNEQFF. In DNA form, the CDR3 reads TGTGCCAGCAGCCTGGGACCCACAGGGGGCAATGAGCAGTTCTTC.

This clone came up once. The chain recombines TRBV11-2 with TRBJ2-5; tentatively, D is TRBD2 (7 bases). V gave up 2 bases and J gave up 2 bases, with 12 bases separating them. This CDR3 region has 15 residues. Per the germline V gene, CDR1 is SGHAT and CDR2 is FQNNGV. In DNA form, the CDR3 reads TGTGCCAGCAGCTTACGAGGGGGGGGGCAAGAGACCCAGTACTTC. This translates into CASSLRGGGQETQYF. Full variable domain (missing parts from reference TRBV11-2 and TRBJ2-5): EAGVAQSPRYKIIEKRQSVAFWCNPISGHATLYWYQQILGQGPKLLIQFQNNGVVDDSQLPKDRFSAERLKGVDSTLKIQPAKLEDSAVYLCASSLRGGGQETQYFGPGTRLLVL.

V gene TRBV5-4 combines with J gene TRBJ2-1; 9 bases are a match to TRBD1. Germline V gene lookup returns CDR1 SGHNT and CDR2 YYREEE (reference sequence). This CDR3 contains 15 residues. Trimming removed 4 bases from V and 8 bases from J; junction bases left unmatched: 10. The CDR3 protein is CASSPTGGRGYEQFF. As DNA, the CDR3 is TGTGCCAGCAGCCCTACAGGGGGCAGGGGTTATGAGCAGTTCTTC.

This clone was seen only once. V is TRBV28 and J is TRBJ2-5; TRBD1 matches at 11 bases. Germline V lookup: CDR1 MDHEN, CDR2 SYDVKM. V lost 5 bases, J lost 0 bases, and 8 bases stayed unmatched. This CDR3 is 17 amino acids long. CDR3 amino acids: CASSQSRDRGYQETQYF. The CDR3 nucleotides are TGTGCCAGCAGTCAGTCCCGGGACAGGGGGTACCAAGAGACCCAGTACTTC.

V is TRBV2 and J is TRBJ2-2; 8 bases align to TRBD2. The germline V gene has CDR1 SNHLY and CDR2 FYNNEI. The CDR3 runs to 14 residues. Trimming took 2 bases from V and 7 from J; bases not matched to a gene: 3. CDR3: CASSELLAVGELFF. The CDR3 nucleotides are TGTGCCAGCAGTGAATTACTAGCGGTCGGGGAGCTGTTTTTT.

The chain has TRBV5-1 and TRBJ1-1, with 8 bases lining up with TRBD1. After removal of 3 bases from V and 4 bases from J, the junction contained 8 bases not matched to a gene. The CDR3 is made up of 15 amino acids. In germline, CDR1 is SGHRS, CDR2 YFSETQ. The CDR3 loop is CASSSLRGRGTEAFF. For the CDR3, the DNA is TGCGCCAGCAGCTCCCTCAGGGGGCGCGGCACTGAAGCTTTCTTT. Filled out from reference TRBV5-1 and TRBJ1-1, the complete variable domain reads KAGVTQTPRYLIKTRGQQVTLSCSPISGHRSVSWYQQTPGQGLQFLFEYFSETQRNKGNFPGRFSGRQFSNSRSEMNVSTLELGDSALYLCASSSLRGRGTEAFFGQGTRLTVV.

The gene calls are TRBV14 and TRBJ2-5; 10 bases line up with TRBD1. There are 16 residues in the CDR3. V gave up 2 bases and J gave up 4 bases; unmatched junction bases: 7. Per germline, CDR1 SGHDN and CDR2 FVKESK. DNA for the CDR3: TGTGCCAGCAGCCAACTGGGACAGGGGAGCCCAGAGACCCAGTACTTC. Amino acids: CASSQLGQGSPETQYF.

This clone was counted between two and nine times. This chain links TRBV7-9 with TRBJ2-1; 10 bases fit TRBD2. From germline, CDR1 is SEHNR and CDR2 FQNEAQ (reference sequence). This CDR3 has 18 amino acids. Trimming at V came to 5 bases and at J to 4 bases, leaving 14 bases not matched to a gene. CDR3 sequence: CASSPTTSGTHRYNEQFF. The CDR3 bases are TGTGCCAGCAGCCCCACAACTAGCGGGACCCACCGATACAATGAGCAGTTCTTC.

The chain combines TRBV3-1 (or the pseudogene TRBV3-2) with TRBJ2-2; 12 nucleotides line up with TRBD2. The V and J ends lost 5 bases and 4 bases, in that order; junction bases with no gene match: 8. This CDR3 comprises 17 residues. Germline-derived CDR1 and CDR2 are LGHDT and YNNKEL (reference sequence). The CDR3 DNA follows: TGTGCCAGCAGCGACGGGACTAGCGGGTTTATCACCGGGGAGCTGTTTTTT. Protein: CASSDGTSGFITGELFF.

The chain carries TRBV7-6 and TRBJ1-5; D possibly corresponds to TRBD1 (5 bases). Germline V gives CDR1 SGHVS, CDR2 FNYEAQ. V lost 1 base and J 7 bases, leaving 17 bases between the germline ends. This CDR3 spans 16 amino acids. CDR3 in amino acids: CASSLGGDPRVQPQHF. DNA of the CDR3: TGTGCCAGCAGCTTAGGCGGGGACCCTAGAGTGCAGCCCCAGCATTTT.

This clone was recorded a few times. The genes are TRBV6-6 and TRBJ2-5; D remains ambiguous. The CDR3 is made up of 12 amino acids. In germline, CDR1 is MNHNY, CDR2 SVGAGI (reference sequence). The V end was cut by 4 bases, the J end by 5 bases, with 8 bases between. This CDR3 reads CASSSLRETQYF. The CDR3 DNA follows: TGTGCCAGCAGTTCCTTACGGGAGACCCAGTACTTC.

This clone was seen ten or more times. The chain joins TRBV7-3 to TRBJ1-1, with unresolved D. CDR1 SGHTA and CDR2 FQGTGA come from the germline V gene. V was cut by 5 bases and J by 4 bases, with 17 bases left in between. The CDR3 has 15 residues. CDR3 bases: TGTGCCAGCAGCCCAACTGCGGGTGGCGGCACTGAAGCTTTCTTT. Amino acid sequence: CASSPTAGGGTEAFF.

The CDR3 is CASSLPGQGTDTQYF. In DNA, the CDR3 is TGTGCCAGCAGTCTTCCGGGACAGGGAACAGATACGCAGTATTTT. This chain links TRBV28 with TRBJ2-3, with 9 bases aligning to TRBD1. Germline V lookup: CDR1 MDHEN, CDR2 SYDVKM. The CDR3 has 15 residues. V was clipped by 5 bases and J by 3 bases; unmatched bases: 6.

This clone was detected once. The chain has TRBV18 and TRBJ2-2, with TRBD2 identical over 7 bases. From germline, CDR1 is KGHSH and CDR2 LQKENI. This CDR3 has 15 amino acids. V trimming: 2 bases; J trimming: 6 bases; junction bases outside the gene matches: 6. As DNA, the CDR3 is TGTGCCAGCTCACCAGTCTCGGGGGGAGCCGGGGAGCTGTTTTTT. It encodes CASSPVSGGAGELFF.

This clone was picked up a small number of times. The genes are TRBV24-1 and TRBJ2-5; TRBD2 matches 7 bases. V lost 5 bases to trimming and J lost 7 bases; unmatched junction nucleotides: 6. This CDR3 contains 13 residues. CDR1 and CDR2 from the germline V gene are KGHDR and SFDVKD. Written as DNA, the CDR3 is TGTGCCACCAGTGCTGCAGGGAGGGGGACCCAGTACTTC. Translated, it gives CATSAAGRGTQYF.

The V and J genes are TRBV5-1 and TRBJ1-2; 9 bases line up with TRBD1. V shed 3 bases, J shed 7 bases, and the junction held 7 bases outside the gene matches. This CDR3 is built from 14 residues. Germline V CDR1 and CDR2: SGHRS, YFSETQ. The CDR3: CASSWDRASSGYTF. CDR3 in DNA: TGCGCCAGCAGCTGGGACAGGGCGAGCAGTGGCTACACCTTC.

This chain joins TRBV7-9 and TRBJ2-1, with TRBD2 matching 8 bases. The CDR3 length is 15 residues. V trimming: 1 base; J trimming: 8 bases; junction bases outside the gene matches: 7. Germline V CDR1 and CDR2: SEHNR, FQNEAQ (reference sequence). CDR3 DNA: TGTGCCAGCAGCTTAGTTCCGGGACTAGGTGATGAGCAGTTCTTC. Translation: CASSLVPGLGDEQFF. Full variable domain (rest looked up from reference TRBV7-9 and TRBJ2-1): DTGVSQNPRHKITKRGQNVTFRCDPISEHNRLYWYRQTLGQGPEFLTYFQNEAQLEKSRLLSDRFSAERPKGSFSTLEIQRTEQGDSAMYLCASSLVPGLGDEQFFGPGTRLTVL.

The chain combines TRBV18 with TRBJ2-5, with 9 bases lining up with TRBD2. Trimming cost V 3 bases and J 0 bases; bases outside gene matches: 5. CDR1 KGHSH and CDR2 LQKENI come from the germline V gene. This CDR3 is built from 16 residues. The CDR3 DNA sequence: TGTGCCAGCTCACCTCTTCTAGCGGGATACCAAGAGACCCAGTACTTC. Its translation is CASSPLLAGYQETQYF.

V gene TRBV9 combines with J gene TRBJ2-2; D is possibly TRBD1 (5 bases). Per the germline V gene, CDR1 is SGDLS and CDR2 is YYNGEE. V lost 3 bases and J 1 base, leaving 10 bases between the germline ends. The CDR3 runs 15 residues. The CDR3, as DNA: TGTGCCAGCAGCGCGGTAACAGGGAACACCGGGGAGCTGTTTTTT. It codes for CASSAVTGNTGELFF.

The chain joins TRBV5-1 to TRBJ1-2; 8 nucleotides agree with TRBD1. The germline V gene encodes CDR1 SGHRS and CDR2 YFSETQ. With V trimmed by 0 bases and J by 6 bases, 4 bases remained unmatched. This CDR3 region has 14 residues. The CDR3 coding sequence is TGCGCCAGCAGCTTGGGCGGACAGGGTGATGGCTACACCTTC. Translating gives CASSLGGQGDGYTF.

The rearrangement uses TRBV5-6 and TRBJ2-5; 8 nucleotides agree with TRBD2. The CDR3 is 14 residues long. The V gene end was trimmed by 4 bases and the J gene end by 6 bases; junction bases not matched to a gene: 8. The germline V gene has CDR1 SGHDT and CDR2 YYEEEE. The CDR3 protein is CASSRSGIGKTQYF. CDR3 DNA sequence: TGTGCCAGCAGCCGTAGCGGGATCGGTAAGACCCAGTACTTC.